This T cell receptor beta chain was recovered during a study of cytomegalovirus exposure and HLA in healthy donors. The study's findings and limits: The authors later linked a missense DCLRE1C variant to TCR beta V- and J-gene trimming. Information on immune exposure was restricted to one variable (CMV serostatus). Exclusion applied to some V segments, including TRBV6-2 and TRBV6-3, as they were indistinguishable.

Comments on this clone: Its antigen remains unknown.

Trimming stripped 0 bases from V and 5 bases from J, with 11 bases between. The CDR3 has 15 amino acids. The germline gives CDR1 SGHRS, CDR2 YFSETQ. It was with 60 Vbeta and 13 Jbeta primers that the PCR ran. Sequencing used immunoSEQ multiplex PCR; TCRdb keeps in-frame clones, though not all of them. The data contain tens of thousands of clones, approximately 79% of them singletons. This TCR was sampled from a woman between 35 and 50 years old in good health and CMV-seropositive. The V gene is TRBV5-1, the J gene TRBJ2-2, with D hard to call. The sample consisted of PBMCs. The CDR3 DNA sequence: TGCGCCAGCAGCTTGGCAGCTCTGAGGACCGGGGAGCTGTTTTTT. As protein: CASSLAALRTGELFF. Variable domain in full (rest from reference TRBV5-1 and TRBJ2-2): KAGVTQTPRYLIKTRGQQVTLSCSPISGHRSVSWYQQTPGQGLQFLFEYFSETQRNKGNFPGRFSGRQFSNSRSEMNVSTLELGDSALYLCASSLAALRTGELFFGEGSRLTVL.